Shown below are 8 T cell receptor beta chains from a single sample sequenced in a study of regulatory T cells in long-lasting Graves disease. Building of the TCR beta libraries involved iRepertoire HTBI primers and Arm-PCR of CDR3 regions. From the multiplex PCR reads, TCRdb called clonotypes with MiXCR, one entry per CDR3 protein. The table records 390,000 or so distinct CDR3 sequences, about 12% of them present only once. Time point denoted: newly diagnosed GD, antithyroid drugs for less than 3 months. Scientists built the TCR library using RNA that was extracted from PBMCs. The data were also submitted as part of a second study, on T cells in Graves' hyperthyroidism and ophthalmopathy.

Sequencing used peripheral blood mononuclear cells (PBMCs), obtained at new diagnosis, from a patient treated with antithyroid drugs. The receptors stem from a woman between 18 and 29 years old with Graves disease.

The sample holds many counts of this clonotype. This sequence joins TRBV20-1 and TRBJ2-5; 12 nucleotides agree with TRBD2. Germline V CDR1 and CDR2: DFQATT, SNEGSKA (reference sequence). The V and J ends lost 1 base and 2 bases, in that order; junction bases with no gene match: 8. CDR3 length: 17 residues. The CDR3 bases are TGCAGTGCTAGAGCCCTCCTAGCGGGGGGGCATCAAGAGACCCAGTACTTC. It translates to CSARALLAGGHQETQYF.

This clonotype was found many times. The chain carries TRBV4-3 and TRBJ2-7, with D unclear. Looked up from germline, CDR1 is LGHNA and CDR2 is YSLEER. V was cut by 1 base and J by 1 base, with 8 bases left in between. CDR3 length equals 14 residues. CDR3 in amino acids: CASSQGTDSYEQYF. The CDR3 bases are TGCGCCAGCAGCCAAGGGACCGATTCCTACGAGCAGTACTTC.

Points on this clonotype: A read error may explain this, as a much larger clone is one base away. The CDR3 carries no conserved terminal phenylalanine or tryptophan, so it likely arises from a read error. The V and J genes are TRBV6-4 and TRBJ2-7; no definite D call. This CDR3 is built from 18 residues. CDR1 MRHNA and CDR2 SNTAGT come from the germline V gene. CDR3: CASSYSSSPSLKTYEQYL. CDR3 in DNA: TGTGCCAGCAGTTACTCCTCGAGCCCTTCGCTTAAAACCTACGAGCAGTACCTC.

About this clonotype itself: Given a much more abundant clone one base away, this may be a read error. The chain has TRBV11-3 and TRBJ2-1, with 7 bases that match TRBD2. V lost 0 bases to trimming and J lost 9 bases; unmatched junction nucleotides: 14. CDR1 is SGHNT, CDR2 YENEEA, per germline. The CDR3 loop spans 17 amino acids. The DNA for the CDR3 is TGTGCCAGCAGCTTAGACGAGCTTGGAGAGAGGGAGGGTGAGCAGTTCTTC. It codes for CASSLDELGEREGEQFF.

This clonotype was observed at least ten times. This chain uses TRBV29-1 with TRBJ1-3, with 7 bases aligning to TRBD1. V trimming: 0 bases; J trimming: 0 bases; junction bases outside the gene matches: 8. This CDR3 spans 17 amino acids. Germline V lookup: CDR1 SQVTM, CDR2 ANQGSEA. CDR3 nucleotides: TGCAGCGTTGAAGAGCATGGACAGGTTAGCTCTGGAAACACCATATATTTT. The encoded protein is CSVEEHGQVSSGNTIYF.

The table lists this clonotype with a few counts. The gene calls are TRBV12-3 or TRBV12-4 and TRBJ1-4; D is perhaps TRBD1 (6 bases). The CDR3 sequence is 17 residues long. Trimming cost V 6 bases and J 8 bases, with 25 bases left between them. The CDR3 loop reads CASSPWGARQFNEKLFF. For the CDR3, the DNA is TGTGCCAGCAGCCCTTGGGGGGCGCGTCAGTTCAACGAAAAACTGTTTTTT.

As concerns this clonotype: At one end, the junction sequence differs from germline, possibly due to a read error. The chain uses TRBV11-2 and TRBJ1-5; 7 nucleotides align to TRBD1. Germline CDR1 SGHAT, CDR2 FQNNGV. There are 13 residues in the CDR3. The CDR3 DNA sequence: TGTGCCAGCAGCCAAAATGGACAGGCGGATCTGGATTTT. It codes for CASSQNGQADLDF.

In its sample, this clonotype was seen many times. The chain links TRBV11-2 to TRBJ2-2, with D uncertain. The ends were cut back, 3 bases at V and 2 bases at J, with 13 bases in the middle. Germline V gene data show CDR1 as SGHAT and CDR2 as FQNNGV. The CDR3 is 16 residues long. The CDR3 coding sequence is TGTGCCAGCAGCTTCCCCGGCTCATTTAACACCGGGGAGCTGTTTTTT. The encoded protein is CASSFPGSFNTGELFF. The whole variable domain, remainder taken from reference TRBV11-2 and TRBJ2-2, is EAGVAQSPRYKIIEKRQSVAFWCNPISGHATLYWYQQILGQGPKLLIQFQNNGVVDDSQLPKDRFSAERLKGVDSTLKIQPAKLEDSAVYLCASSFPGSFNTGELFFGEGSRLTVL.